The 9 T cell receptor beta chains in this list originate from one sample, sequenced in a study of T cell responses to AZD1222 COVID-19 vaccine. Some clones are missing from TCRdb's copy, which holds only in-frame ones; the method was immunoSEQ multiplex PCR. The data show about 97,000 clones, about 89% seen once. Here the sequenced sample was peripheral blood, taken on day 0 of AZD1222 vaccination. The receptors were gathered from an adult in good health.

This chain connects TRBV3-1 (or the pseudogene TRBV3-2) to TRBJ2-1; TRBD2 matches at 10 bases. The CDR3 has 15 amino acids. V gave up 4 bases and J gave up 7 bases; unmatched junction bases: 7. CDR1 LGHDT and CDR2 YNNKEL come from the germline V gene (reference sequence). CDR3: CASSLIAGGRNEQFF. The CDR3 DNA sequence: TGTGCCAGCAGCCTAATAGCGGGGGGTCGGAATGAGCAGTTCTTC.

The V call is TRBV9, the J call TRBJ2-3; the D gene is possibly TRBD2 (5 bases). Between the trimmed V and J ends, which lost 0 bases and 0 bases, there was a span of 8 bases. The CDR3 covers 15 residues. CDR1 and CDR2 (germline): SGDLS, YYNGEE. CDR3 protein: CASSVAPGSTDTQYF. In DNA form, the CDR3 reads TGTGCCAGCAGCGTAGCCCCGGGGAGCACAGATACGCAGTATTTT.

The J gene is TRBJ1-4, the V gene TRBV30; weak D call: TRBD1 (6 bases). Trimming shortened V by 4 bases and J by 8 bases, and 20 bases separated the two germline ends. The CDR3 is 15 residues long. The V gene's germline CDR1 is GTSNPN and CDR2 SVGIG (reference sequence). The CDR3 reads CAWIPRGGAGEKLFF. The CDR3 DNA reads as TGTGCCTGGATTCCTCGAGGGGGGGCAGGAGAAAAACTGTTTTTT.

V and J are TRBV11-3 and TRBJ1-1; D is perhaps TRBD1 (6 bases). CDR1 is SGHNT, CDR2 YENEEA, per germline. The length of the CDR3 is 14 residues. The V end lost 5 bases, the J end lost 4 bases, and 14 bases lay between the germline ends. The CDR3 nucleotides read TGTGCCAGCAGCGGCAGGGGCCGTGGCACTGAAGCTTTCTTT. Protein product: CASSGRGRGTEAFF.

The chain recombines TRBV9 with TRBJ1-2, with no clear D. V lost 2 bases and J 4 bases, leaving 18 bases between the germline ends. Germline V gene data show CDR1 as SGDLS and CDR2 as YYNGEE. CDR3 length: 16 residues. CDR3 protein: CASSVAPGPKIYGYTF. The DNA for the CDR3 is TGTGCCAGCAGCGTTGCGCCGGGCCCCAAGATCTATGGCTACACCTTC.

The genes are TRBV6-5 and TRBJ1-5, with TRBD1 as a possible D gene (5 bases). CDR3 length equals 14 residues. Germline V CDR1 and CDR2: MNHEY, SVGAGI. The ends were cut back, 6 bases at V and 4 bases at J, with 13 bases in the middle. CDR3 loop: CASSPHRQNQPQHF. The CDR3 coding sequence is TGTGCCAGCAGCCCACATCGACAGAATCAGCCCCAGCATTTT.

This clone was counted once. The chain has TRBV18 and TRBJ2-7, with D perhaps being TRBD1 or TRBD2 (6 bases each). This CDR3 has 13 amino acids. V was clipped by 2 bases and J by 7 bases, with 12 bases between them. Germline-derived CDR1 and CDR2 are KGHSH and LQKENI. This chain's CDR3 is CASSPGGAGEQYF. In DNA, the CDR3 is TGTGCCAGCTCACCAGGGGGCGCGGGGGAGCAGTACTTC.

The chain is built from TRBV5-1 and TRBJ2-1, with 8 bases matching TRBD2. The CDR3 runs 15 residues. Losses at the gene ends were 3 bases for V and 4 bases for J; bases not matched to a gene: 6. Germline V gene sequence: CDR1 SGHRS, CDR2 YFSETQ. Here the CDR3 reads CASSYGGAGYNEQFF. The CDR3 DNA reads as TGCGCCAGCAGCTACGGGGGGGCAGGTTACAATGAGCAGTTCTTC.

This chain links TRBV5-6 with TRBJ1-4; possible D gene TRBD1, 5 bases. V gave up 2 bases and J gave up 1 base, with 9 bases separating them. The CDR3 totals 15 residues. Looked up from germline, CDR1 is SGHDT and CDR2 is YYEEEE. The CDR3 nucleotides read TGTGCCAGCAGCTTTACGGGGGTAACTAATGAAAAACTGTTTTTT. Its protein is CASSFTGVTNEKLFF. Complete variable domain (other parts from reference TRBV5-6 and TRBJ1-4): DAGVTQSPTHLIKTRGQQVTLRCSPKSGHDTVSWYQQALGQGPQFIFQYYEEEERQRGNFPDRFSGHQFPNYSSELNVNALLLGDSALYLCASSFTGVTNEKLFFGSGTQLSVL.